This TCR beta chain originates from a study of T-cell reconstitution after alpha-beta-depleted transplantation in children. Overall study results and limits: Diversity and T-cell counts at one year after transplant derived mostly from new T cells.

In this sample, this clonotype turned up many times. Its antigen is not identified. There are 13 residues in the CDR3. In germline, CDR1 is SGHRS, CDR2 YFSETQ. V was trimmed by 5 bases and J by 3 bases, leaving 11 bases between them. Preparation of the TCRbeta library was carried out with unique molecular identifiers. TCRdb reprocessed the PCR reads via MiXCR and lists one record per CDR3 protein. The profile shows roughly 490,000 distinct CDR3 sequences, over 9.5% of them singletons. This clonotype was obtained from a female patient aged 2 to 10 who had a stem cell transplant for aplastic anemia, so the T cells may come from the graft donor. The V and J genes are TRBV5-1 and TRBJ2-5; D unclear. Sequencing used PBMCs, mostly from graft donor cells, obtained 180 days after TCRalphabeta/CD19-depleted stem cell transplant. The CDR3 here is CASRVRPEETQYF. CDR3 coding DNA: TGCGCCAGCAGAGTTAGGCCCGAAGAGACCCAGTACTTC.